The sequence of this T cell receptor beta chain was determined in a study of Ad26.COV2.S vaccination and SARS-CoV-2 variants. Study-wide findings and caveats: Vaccine recipients surpassed placebo recipients in spike-specific TCR breadth.

Treatment: around 19 received Ad26.COV2.S at low or high dose, single or two shots; a few received placebo; per-sample allocation not given. Sampling was done on day 63 after the first vaccine or placebo injection. Only a few counts were recorded for this clone. Antigen: not known. Repertoires were generated with immunoSEQ multiplex PCR, while TCRdb's copy carries only in-frame clones and drops some. This table holds roughly 350,000 clones, 86% found once. V was clipped by 9 bases and J by 1 base; unmatched bases: 3. CDR1 and CDR2 from the germline V gene are LNHDA and SQIVND (reference sequence). The CDR3 is 13 residues long.

This sequence was found in a person aged 18-65 years who received the Ad26.COV2.S COVID-19 vaccine or a placebo. Sequences were derived from peripheral blood, sampled in a trial of Ad26.COV2.S vaccine versus placebo. The J gene is TRBJ1-3, the V gene TRBV19, with TRBD1 matching 7 bases. In nucleotides, the CDR3 is TGTGCCAGCGGGACAGCGTCTGGAAACACCATATATTTT. Amino acids: CASGTASGNTIYF.